This T cell receptor beta chain was recovered during a study of CD8+CD57+ T cells in acquired aplastic anemia. Looking at the study overall: When averaged, DNA from sorted CD4+ and CD8+ cells came to about 2.9 ug. Healthy donors yielded some 9.9 million CD4+ cell reads on average.

Study-wide results and limits: Simpson's diversity of CD8+ cells was not significantly different in patients compared with controls. Both patients and controls carried the same twenty-nine CD8+ CDR3 sequences.

Researchers used genomic DNA as the template to profile TCR beta VDJ and CDR3. TCRdb ran MiXCR on the reads and lists one entry per CDR3 protein. The profile shows just over 400,000 distinct CDR3 sequences, approximately 70% of them singletons. Worth noting for this clonotype: Its antigen remains unknown.

The source material was sorted CD4+, CD8+, or CD8+CD57+ T cells (not recorded which) from PBMCs. The receptor comes from a human donor in good health, serving as a control.

The CDR3 nucleotides are TGTGCCAGCAGCTTAGTTGCTGGGGAGGGGTGCGAGCAGTACTTC. This sequence encodes CASSLVAGEGCEQYF. The gene calls are TRBV11-2 and TRBJ2-7, with 7 bases lining up with TRBD2. This CDR3 spans 15 amino acids. V lost 1 base and J lost 6; bases outside the gene matches: 9. Germline V gene lookup returns CDR1 SGHAT and CDR2 FQNNGV.